This TCR beta chain was sequenced in a study of beta chain features in type 1 diabetes. Points from the study as a whole: A pattern of fewer insertions and more deletions at VDJ junctions was seen in type 1 diabetes patients. Patients with Type 1 diabetes showed moderately but significantly shorter TCRB CDR3s in all four CD4+ subsets.

In germline, CDR1 is ENHRY, CDR2 SYGVKD. V lost 2 bases to trimming and J lost 2 bases; unmatched junction nucleotides: 3. The CDR3 covers 14 residues. Comments on this clone: Its antigen is not identified.

TCRB transcripts that were expressed got sequenced, as all of the isolated RNA had been reverse transcribed. An average about 3.6 million reads came from naive, central memory and regulatory T cell samples. This table comes from immunoSEQ multiplex PCR, and its TCRdb copy is limited to in-frame clones, with some not included. Altogether hundreds of thousands of clones are present, around 28% being singletons, with the ten largest covering around 0.065%. This rearrangement joins TRBV10-3 to TRBJ2-7; TRBD1 aligns across 7 bases. This clonotype was sampled from a man in his late teens or twenties in good health. Material for sequencing was naive CD4+ T cells from blood. In DNA form, the CDR3 reads TGTGCCATCAGTGAGGAGACAGGGACCTACGAGCAGTACTTC. Translating gives CAISEETGTYEQYF.